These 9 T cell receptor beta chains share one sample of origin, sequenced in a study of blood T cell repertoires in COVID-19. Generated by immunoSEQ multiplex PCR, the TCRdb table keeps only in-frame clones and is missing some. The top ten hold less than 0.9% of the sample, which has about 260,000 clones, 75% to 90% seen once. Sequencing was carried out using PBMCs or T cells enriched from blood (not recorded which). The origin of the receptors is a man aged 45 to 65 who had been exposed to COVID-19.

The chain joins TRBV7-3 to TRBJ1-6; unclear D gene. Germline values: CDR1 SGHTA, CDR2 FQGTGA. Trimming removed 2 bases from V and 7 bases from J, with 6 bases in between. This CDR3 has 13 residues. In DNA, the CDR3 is TGTGCCAGCAGCTTACTTATGAATTCACCCCTCCACTTT. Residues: CASSLLMNSPLHF.

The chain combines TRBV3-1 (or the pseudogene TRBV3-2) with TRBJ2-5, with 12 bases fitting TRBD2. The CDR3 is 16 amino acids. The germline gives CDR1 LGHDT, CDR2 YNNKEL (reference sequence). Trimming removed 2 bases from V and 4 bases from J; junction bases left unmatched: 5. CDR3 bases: TGTGCCAGCAGCCAATCTAGCGGGGGGGCCCCAGAGACCCAGTACTTC. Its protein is CASSQSSGGAPETQYF.

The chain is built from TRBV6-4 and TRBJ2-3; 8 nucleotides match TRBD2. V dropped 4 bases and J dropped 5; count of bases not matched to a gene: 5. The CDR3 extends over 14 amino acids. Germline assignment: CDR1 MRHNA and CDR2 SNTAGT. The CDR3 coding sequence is TGTGCCAGCAGTGCCGCGGGGGGAGGAGATACGCAGTATTTT. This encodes CASSAAGGGDTQYF.

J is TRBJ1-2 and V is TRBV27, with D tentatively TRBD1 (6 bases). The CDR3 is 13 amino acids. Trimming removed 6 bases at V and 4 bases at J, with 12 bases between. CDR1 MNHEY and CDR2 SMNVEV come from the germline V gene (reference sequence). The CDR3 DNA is TGTGCCAGCAGCATCAGGGGTAGCTATGGCTACACCTTC. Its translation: CASSIRGSYGYTF.

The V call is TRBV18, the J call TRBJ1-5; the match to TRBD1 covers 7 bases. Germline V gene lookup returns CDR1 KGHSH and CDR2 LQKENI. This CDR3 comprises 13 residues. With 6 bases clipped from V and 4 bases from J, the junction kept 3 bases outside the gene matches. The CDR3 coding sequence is TGTGCCAGCTCCCGGGGACAGAATCAGCCCCAGCATTTT. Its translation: CASSRGQNQPQHF.

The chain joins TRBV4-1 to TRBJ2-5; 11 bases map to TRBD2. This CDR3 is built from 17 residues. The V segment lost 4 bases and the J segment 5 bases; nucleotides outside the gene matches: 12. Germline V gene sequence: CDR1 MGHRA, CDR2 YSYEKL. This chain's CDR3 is CASSLTSGGAVGETQYF. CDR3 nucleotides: TGCGCCAGCAGCCTAACTAGCGGGGGAGCCGTCGGGGAGACCCAGTACTTC.

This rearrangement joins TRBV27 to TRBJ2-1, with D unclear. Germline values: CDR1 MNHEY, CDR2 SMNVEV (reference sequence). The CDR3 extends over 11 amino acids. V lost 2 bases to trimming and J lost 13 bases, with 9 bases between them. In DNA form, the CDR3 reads TGTGCCAGCAGTTTAGGCAGGATACAGTTCTTC. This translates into CASSLGRIQFF.

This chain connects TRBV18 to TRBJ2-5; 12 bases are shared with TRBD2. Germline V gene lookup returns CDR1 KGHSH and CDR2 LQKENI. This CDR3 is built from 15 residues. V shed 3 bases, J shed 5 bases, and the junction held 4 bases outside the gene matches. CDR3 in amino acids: CASSPTSGSGETQYF. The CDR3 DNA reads TGTGCCAGCTCACCGACTAGCGGGAGTGGGGAGACCCAGTACTTC.

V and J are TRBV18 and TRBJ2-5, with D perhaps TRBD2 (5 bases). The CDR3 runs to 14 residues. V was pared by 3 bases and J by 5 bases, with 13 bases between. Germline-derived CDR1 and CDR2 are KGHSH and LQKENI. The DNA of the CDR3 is TGTGCCAGCTCACCGGACTCGGCCGGGGAGACCCAGTACTTC. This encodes CASSPDSAGETQYF.